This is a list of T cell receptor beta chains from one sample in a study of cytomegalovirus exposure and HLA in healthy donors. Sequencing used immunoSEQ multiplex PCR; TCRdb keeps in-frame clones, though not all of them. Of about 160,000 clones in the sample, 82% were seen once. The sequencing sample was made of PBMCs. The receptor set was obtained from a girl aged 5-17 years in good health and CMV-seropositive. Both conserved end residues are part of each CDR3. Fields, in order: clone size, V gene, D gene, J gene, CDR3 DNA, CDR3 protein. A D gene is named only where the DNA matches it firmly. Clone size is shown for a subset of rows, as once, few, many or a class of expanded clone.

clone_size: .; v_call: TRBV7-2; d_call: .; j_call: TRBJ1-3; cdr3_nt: TGTGCCAGCAGCTTGGGCGCCGGGTACGTCCGGGACTCTGGAAACACCATATATTTT; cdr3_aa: CASSLGAGYVRDSGNTIYF
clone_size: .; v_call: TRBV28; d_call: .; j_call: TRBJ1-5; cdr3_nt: TGTGCCACCTTAGGGGTGACTCAGCCCCAGCATTTT; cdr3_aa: CATLGVTQPQHF
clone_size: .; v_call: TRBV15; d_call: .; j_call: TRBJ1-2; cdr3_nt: TGTGCCACCAGCAGAGGACCGGGATCCCAAGGCGGCTACACCTTC; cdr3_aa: CATSRGPGSQGGYTF
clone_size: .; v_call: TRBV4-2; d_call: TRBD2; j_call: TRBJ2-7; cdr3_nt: TGTGCCAGCAGCCAAGAGGGGGTACTAGCGGGATACTACGAGCAGTACTTC; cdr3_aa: CASSQEGVLAGYYEQYF
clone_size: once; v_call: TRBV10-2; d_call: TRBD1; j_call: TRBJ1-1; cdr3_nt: TGCGCCAGCAGTGGATCGGGACAGGCGGTTGATTTGAACACTGAAGCTTTCTTT; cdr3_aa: CASSGSGQAVDLNTEAFF
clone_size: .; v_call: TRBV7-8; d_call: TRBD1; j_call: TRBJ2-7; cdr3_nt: TGTGCCAGCAGCTTCCCCGGACAGGGGAACCAGCAGTACTTC; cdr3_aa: CASSFPGQGNQQYF
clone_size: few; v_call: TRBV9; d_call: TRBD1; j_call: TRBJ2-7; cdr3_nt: TGTGCCAGCAGCGTAGAAGGGACAGGACCCACGGAGCAGTACTTC; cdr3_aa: CASSVEGTGPTEQYF
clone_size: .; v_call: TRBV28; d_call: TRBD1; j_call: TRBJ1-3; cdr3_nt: TGTGCCAGCAGCCACGGACAGGAGAACACCATATATTTT; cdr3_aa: CASSHGQENTIYF
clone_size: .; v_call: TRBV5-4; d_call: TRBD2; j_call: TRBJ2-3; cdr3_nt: TGTGCCAGCAGCCTAGCGGGAGGGGATACGCAGTATTTT; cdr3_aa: CASSLAGGDTQYF
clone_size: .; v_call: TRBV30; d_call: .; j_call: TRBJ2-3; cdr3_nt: TGTGCCTGGAGTATTAGTAGCACAGATACGCAGTATTTT; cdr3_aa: CAWSISSTDTQYF
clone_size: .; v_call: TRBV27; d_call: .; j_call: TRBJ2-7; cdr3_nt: TGTGCCAGCGCCGGCCCCTCACAGGTTAGCTCCTACGAGCAGTACTTC; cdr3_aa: CASAGPSQVSSYEQYF
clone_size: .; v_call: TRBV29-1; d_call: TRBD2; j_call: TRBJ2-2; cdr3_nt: TGCAGCGTTGGTGGTAGCGGGAGTCGGACCGGGGAGCTGTTTTTT; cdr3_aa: CSVGGSGSRTGELFF
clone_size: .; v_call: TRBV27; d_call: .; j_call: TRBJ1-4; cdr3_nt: TGTGCCAGCAGGAACGGGGGGGACCCAAGTGAAAAACTGTTTTTT; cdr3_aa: CASRNGGDPSEKLFF
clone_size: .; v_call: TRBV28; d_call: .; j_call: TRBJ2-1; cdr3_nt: TGTGCCAGCATATTACGGCAGGGTGCGTACAATGAGCAGTTCTTC; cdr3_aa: CASILRQGAYNEQFF
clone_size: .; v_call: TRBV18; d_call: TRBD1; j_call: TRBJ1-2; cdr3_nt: TGTGCCAGCTCACCGACGAGGGACAGCCGATCCTATGGCTACACCTTC; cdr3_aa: CASSPTRDSRSYGYTF
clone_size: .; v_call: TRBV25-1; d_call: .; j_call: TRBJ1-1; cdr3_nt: TGTGCCAGCAGTGATCAGGACAGGAACACTGAAGCTTTCTTT; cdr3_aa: CASSDQDRNTEAFF
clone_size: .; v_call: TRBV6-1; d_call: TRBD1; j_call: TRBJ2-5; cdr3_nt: TGTGCCAGCAGTGAAGCCTACAGGGGATTATCCCAGTACTTC; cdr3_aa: CASSEAYRGLSQYF
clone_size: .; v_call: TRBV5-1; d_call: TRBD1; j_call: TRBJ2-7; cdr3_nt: TGCGCCAGCAAACAGGGGGGCTCCTACGAGCAGTACTTC; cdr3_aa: CASKQGGSYEQYF
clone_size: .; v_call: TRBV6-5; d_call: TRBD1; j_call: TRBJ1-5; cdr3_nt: TGTGCCAGCAGCAGGACAGGGACTCAGCCCCAGCATTTT; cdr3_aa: CASSRTGTQPQHF
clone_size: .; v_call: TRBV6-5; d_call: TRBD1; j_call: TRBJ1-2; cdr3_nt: TGTGCCAGCAGACCGGACAGGTACTATGGCTACACCTTC; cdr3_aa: CASRPDRYYGYTF
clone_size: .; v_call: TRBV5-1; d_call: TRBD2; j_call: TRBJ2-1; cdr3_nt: TGCGCCAGCAGCCGGGGACTAGCGGGAAGGTTGGCCTACAATGAGCAGTTCTTC; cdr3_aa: CASSRGLAGRLAYNEQFF
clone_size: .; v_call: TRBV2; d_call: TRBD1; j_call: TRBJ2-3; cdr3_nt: TGTGCCAGCAGTGAGAGGACAGGGCCCCCAGATACGCAGTATTTT; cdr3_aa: CASSERTGPPDTQYF
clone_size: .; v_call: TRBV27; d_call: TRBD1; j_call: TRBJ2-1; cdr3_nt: TGTGCCAGCAGTTTCAGGGGGAGCTCCTACAATGAGCAGTTCTTC; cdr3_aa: CASSFRGSSYNEQFF
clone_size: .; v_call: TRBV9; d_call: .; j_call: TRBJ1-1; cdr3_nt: TGTGCCAGCAGCACCCGGACAGACGTCAGTAACACTGAAGCTTTCTTT; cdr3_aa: CASSTRTDVSNTEAFF
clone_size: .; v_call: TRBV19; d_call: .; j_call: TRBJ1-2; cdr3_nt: TGTGCCAGTACCCACGGCACAGAAGCTAACTATGGCTACACCTTC; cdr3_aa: CASTHGTEANYGYTF
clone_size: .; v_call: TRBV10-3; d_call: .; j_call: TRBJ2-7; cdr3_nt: TGTGCCATCAGTGAGACAGGTTACGAGCAGTACTTC; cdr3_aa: CAISETGYEQYF
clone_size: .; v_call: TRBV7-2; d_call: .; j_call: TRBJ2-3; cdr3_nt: TGTGCCAGCAGTCCTCACTCAGATACGCAGTATTTT; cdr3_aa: CASSPHSDTQYF
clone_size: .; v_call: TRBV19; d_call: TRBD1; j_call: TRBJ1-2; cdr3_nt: TGTGCCAGTATGGACAGGGGGGACTATGGCTACACCTTC; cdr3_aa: CASMDRGDYGYTF
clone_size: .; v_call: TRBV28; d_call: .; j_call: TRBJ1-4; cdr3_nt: TGTGCCAGCAGTCCCTTCCCGCGAAAACTGTTTTTT; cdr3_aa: CASSPFPRKLFF
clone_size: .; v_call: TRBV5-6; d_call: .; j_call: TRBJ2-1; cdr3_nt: TGTGCCAGCAGCGGGGGGATGATTTACAATGAGCAGTTCTTC; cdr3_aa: CASSGGMIYNEQFF